Shown below are 18 T cell receptor beta chains from a single sample sequenced in a study of metastatic and nonmetastatic thyroid tumors. The entire patient cohort was treatment-naive prior to thyroid surgery. TCRdb re-called the PCR reads via MiXCR. This sample yields approximately 5,400 clones, of which around 37% are seen a single time; 35% belongs to the top ten. Sequencing used adjacent normal tissue. The receptor set was obtained from a female donor with papillary thyroid cancer or a benign thyroid nodule (not recorded which). Some clones in this sample may be carry-over from other donors' samples.

The CDR3 bases are TGTGCCAGCAGTGGCTCCCTCGGCCGGGAGCTGTTTTTT. It specifies CASSGSLGRELFF. The rearrangement links TRBV2 to TRBJ2-2; D is unclear. The CDR3 runs to 13 residues. The V end lost 4 bases, the J end lost 9 bases, and 12 bases lay between the germline ends. The V gene's germline CDR1 is SNHLY and CDR2 FYNNEI.

V gene TRBV5-6 combines with J gene TRBJ2-7, with unresolved D. Deletions cut 0 bases from V and 0 bases from J, with 10 bases between. The CDR3 length is 15 residues. Germline-derived CDR1 and CDR2 are SGHDT and YYEEEE. The CDR3 sequence: CASSLDSEFSYEQYF. DNA of the CDR3: TGTGCCAGCAGCTTGGACAGCGAATTCTCCTACGAGCAGTACTTC.

This rearrangement joins TRBV5-1 to TRBJ2-7; D not certain. There are 11 residues in the CDR3. Per the germline V gene, CDR1 is SGHRS and CDR2 is YFSETQ. Trimming removed 0 bases at V and 3 bases at J, with 1 base between. For the CDR3, the DNA is TGCGCCAGCAGCTTGGGCTACGAGCAGTACTTC. Its translation is CASSLGYEQYF.

This clone is labeled hyperexpanded. V and J are TRBV2 and TRBJ2-5; 7 positions agree with TRBD1. Losses at the gene ends were 4 bases for V and 4 bases for J; bases not matched to a gene: 6. CDR1 and CDR2 from the germline V gene are SNHLY and FYNNEI. The CDR3 length is 14 residues. The DNA of the CDR3 is TGTGCCAGCAGTGGGACAGGTGGAGGAGAGACCCAGTACTTC. Its translation is CASSGTGGGETQYF.

This clone showed up many times. The genes are TRBV12-3 or TRBV12-4 and TRBJ2-2; D is unresolved. The germline V and J ends were trimmed by 3 bases and 5 bases, with 4 bases remaining between them. The CDR3 consists of 12 residues. The CDR3 DNA sequence: TGTGCCAGCAGTTTTGGGACCGGGGAGCTGTTTTTT. This codes for CASSFGTGELFF.

The chain's CDR3 is CASNPSPGLAYDTQYF. The CDR3 DNA reads TGTGCCAGCAACCCCTCCCCGGGACTAGCATATGATACGCAGTATTTT. The gene calls are TRBV12-3 or TRBV12-4 and TRBJ2-3; 9 bases agree with TRBD2. This CDR3 has 16 residues. With V trimmed by 7 bases and J by 6 bases, 14 bases remained unmatched.

This clone has a handful of counts. The J gene is TRBJ2-3, the V gene TRBV20-1, with 11 bases matching TRBD2. The V and J ends lost 3 bases and 3 bases, in that order; junction bases with no gene match: 5. Germline V gene lookup returns CDR1 DFQATT and CDR2 SNEGSKA (reference sequence). This CDR3 is built from 15 residues. The chain's CDR3 is CSARGGTSGTDTQYF. CDR3 sequence (DNA): TGCAGTGCTAGGGGAGGGACTAGCGGTACAGATACGCAGTATTTT.

The chain joins TRBV20-1 to TRBJ1-5, with 10 bases identical to TRBD1. The CDR3 loop spans 14 amino acids. Germline trimming cut 6 bases from V and 6 bases from J; bases unmatched to any gene: 8. Germline values: CDR1 DFQATT, CDR2 SNEGSKA (reference sequence). CDR3 sequence: CSASTGTGAQPQHF. The DNA for the CDR3 is TGCAGTGCCTCCACCGGGACAGGGGCTCAGCCCCAGCATTTT.

The rearrangement links TRBV11-3 to TRBJ2-2, with TRBD1 matching over 8 bases. The CDR3 length is 14 residues. CDR1 is SGHNT and CDR2 is YENEEA in the germline V gene. The V segment lost 1 base and the J segment 9 bases; nucleotides outside the gene matches: 4. The CDR3 is CASSLAQGVRELFF. CDR3 DNA: TGTGCCAGCAGCTTAGCACAGGGGGTCCGGGAGCTGTTTTTT.

The DNA of the CDR3 is TGTGCCAGCAGCTTGGCCGTGGGGACAGGCTACGAGCAGTACTTC. This sequence encodes CASSLAVGTGYEQYF. J is TRBJ2-7 and V is TRBV7-9; 8 nucleotides match TRBD1. CDR1 and CDR2 from the germline V gene are SEHNR and FQNEAQ (reference sequence). The CDR3 loop spans 15 amino acids. Trimming removed 3 bases from V and 3 bases from J; junction bases left unmatched: 7.

The J gene is TRBJ2-7, the V gene TRBV4-2; unclear D gene. This CDR3 has 14 amino acids. Germline V CDR1 and CDR2: LGHNA, YNFKEQ. V was clipped by 4 bases and J by 1 base, with 11 bases between them. CDR3: CASSLQLSSYEQYF. For the CDR3, the DNA is TGTGCCAGCAGCCTCCAACTGTCTTCCTACGAGCAGTACTTC.

This clone has only a few counts. The chain is built from TRBV6-1 and TRBJ1-2; tentatively, D is TRBD1 (5 bases). CDR1 is MNHNS and CDR2 is SASEGT in the germline V gene. CDR3 length equals 14 residues. With 5 bases removed from V and 8 bases from J, the gap between germline ends came to 18 bases. The CDR3 protein is CASSISGQGGGYTF. The DNA for the CDR3 is TGTGCCAGCAGTATCTCAGGCCAGGGAGGAGGCTACACCTTC.

The chain has TRBV12-3 or TRBV12-4 and TRBJ2-7; D perhaps matches TRBD2 (6 bases). With 0 bases removed from V and 1 base from J, the gap between germline ends came to 13 bases. The CDR3 contains 16 residues. CDR3 sequence (DNA): TGTGCCAGCAGTTTAGCTGGGGCGGGATTATCCTACGAGCAGTACTTC. This translates into CASSLAGAGLSYEQYF.

This chain joins TRBV6-6 and TRBJ1-2; 8 nucleotides line up with TRBD1. Trimming at V came to 0 bases and at J to 0 bases, leaving 6 bases not matched to a gene. The CDR3 sequence is 17 residues long. Germline V gene data show CDR1 as MNHNY and CDR2 as SVGAGI (reference sequence). The CDR3 region is CASSYSWTGNPNYGYTF. The CDR3 DNA reads as TGTGCCAGCAGTTACTCCTGGACAGGGAACCCTAACTATGGCTACACCTTC.

The V call is TRBV7-3, the J call TRBJ2-1; 7 bases match TRBD1. The CDR3 has 15 amino acids. V shed 3 bases and J 5 bases; nucleotides not matched to a gene: 7. Per germline, CDR1 SGHTA and CDR2 FQGTGA. CDR3 sequence: CASSFRQGVNNEQFF. The CDR3 region has the DNA TGTGCCAGCAGCTTCCGGCAGGGGGTAAACAATGAGCAGTTCTTC.

The chain joins TRBV2 to TRBJ2-1; 7 bases line up with TRBD1. V dropped 5 bases and J dropped 4; count of bases not matched to a gene: 5. This CDR3 is built from 14 residues. Germline CDR1 SNHLY, CDR2 FYNNEI. CDR3 in amino acids: CASSQQGVYNEQFF. The CDR3 nucleotides read TGTGCCAGCAGTCAGCAGGGGGTATACAATGAGCAGTTCTTC.

With respect to this clone: The junction differs from germline at one of its ends, possibly a read error. This chain uses TRBV2 with TRBJ2-7, with 8 bases matching TRBD2. Germline values: CDR1 SNHLY, CDR2 FYNNEI. The length of the CDR3 is 15 residues. The CDR3 DNA follows: TGTGTCAGCAGTGAAACCGGGACTAGGTCGTACGAGCAGTACTTC. Protein: CVSSETGTRSYEQYF.

The chain recombines TRBV7-3 with TRBJ2-1; D remains unclear. V lost 0 bases to trimming and J lost 5 bases, with 5 bases between them. Germline-derived CDR1 and CDR2 are SGHTA and FQGTGA. This CDR3 spans 13 amino acids. The CDR3 loop reads CASSLTGHNEQFF. Here the CDR3 DNA reads TGTGCCAGCAGCTTAACCGGGCACAATGAGCAGTTCTTC.